The sequence of this T cell receptor beta chain was determined in a study of blood T cells in healthy people across ages. Study-wide results and caveats: The study regarded diversity estimates from one million T cells as underestimates.

Each donor was a healthy Caucasian individual from Russia, aged roughly 6 to 100. Investigators took about 9.4 milliliters of peripheral blood from every donor. Each sample provided at least 6 micrograms of extracted total RNA. Concerning this clonotype: Its antigen is as yet unknown.

The CDR3 runs 15 residues. Trimming shortened V by 8 bases and J by 3 bases, and 20 bases separated the two germline ends. CDR1 and CDR2 from the germline V gene are SGHRS and YFSETQ. Next came a second PCR, run for roughly 6 to 11 cycles, which used a sample-barcoded 5' primer along with a J-beta primer mix. TCRdb re-called the 5' RACE reads with MiXCR, one entry per CDR3 protein. The sample records 700,000 to 850,000 distinct CDR3 sequences, under 40% being singletons. The receptor was derived from a man aged 18 to 29 in good health. The chain recombines TRBV5-1 with TRBJ2-5, with D tentatively TRBD2 (5 bases). Sequencing input: blood. DNA of the CDR3: TGCGCCAGTCACATGATGGGAGTTCTGAAAGAGACCCAGTACTTC. This gives the protein CASHMMGVLKETQYF.